The 12 T cell receptor beta chains given below trace back to one sample, sequenced in a study of T cell responses to AZD1222 COVID-19 vaccine. Measured with immunoSEQ multiplex PCR; TCRdb has only the in-frame clones, and not every one. The profile shows 140,000 or so clones, around 90% of them singletons. The sequences come from peripheral blood, collected 28 days after the second dose of the MenACWY control vaccine. The receptors were sampled from an adult who received the MenACWY meningococcal vaccine as a control.

This sequence joins TRBV19 and TRBJ2-2; D call uncertain. The germline CDR1 and CDR2 sequences are LNHDA and SQIVND (reference sequence). This CDR3 is built from 14 residues. Trimming cost V 5 bases and J 6 bases, with 13 bases left between them. CDR3 in amino acids: CASSPWPQAGELFF. The CDR3 bases are TGTGCCAGTAGTCCCTGGCCCCAGGCCGGGGAGCTGTTTTTT.

The chain couples TRBV6-1 to TRBJ2-5; 11 bases fit TRBD2. This CDR3 has 18 residues. The junction had 14 bases not matched to a gene; V was cut back by 6 bases and J by 2 bases. Germline CDR1 and CDR2: MNHNS and SASEGT. The CDR3 spells CASRELAGALSGQETQYF. The CDR3 bases are TGTGCCAGCAGAGAACTAGCGGGGGCCCTGTCGGGGCAAGAGACCCAGTACTTC.

This clone turned up a few times. V and J are TRBV27 and TRBJ1-6; D remains ambiguous. The V and J ends lost 5 bases and 9 bases respectively, with 8 bases between them. The CDR3 totals 12 residues. CDR1 and CDR2 from the germline V gene are MNHEY and SMNVEV (reference sequence). The CDR3 spells CASSPSGSPLHF. The CDR3 region has the DNA TGTGCCAGCAGTCCCAGTGGTTCACCCCTCCACTTT.

The chain recombines TRBV10-3 with TRBJ1-3; possibly TRBD1 for D (5 bases). CDR3 length: 14 amino acids. Germline CDR1 ENHRY, CDR2 SYGVKD. The germline V and J ends were trimmed by 2 bases and 4 bases, with 9 bases remaining between them. The CDR3 DNA is TGTGCCATCAGTGAGATAAACAGGGGAAACACCATATATTTT. It yields the protein CAISEINRGNTIYF.

The V gene is TRBV4-1, the J gene TRBJ1-2; D is perhaps TRBD1 (5 bases). Germline V gene sequence: CDR1 MGHRA, CDR2 YSYEKL. Trimming took off 4 bases at V and 5 bases at J, with 14 bases between the two ends. CDR3 length equals 14 residues. The CDR3 here is CASSPRTNDYGYTF. The CDR3, as DNA: TGCGCCAGCAGCCCCCGGACAAACGATTATGGCTACACCTTC.

The chain links TRBV24-1 to TRBJ2-3; D is possibly TRBD1 (5 bases). The CDR3 extends over 15 amino acids. CDR1 and CDR2 from the germline V gene are KGHDR and SFDVKD. With 1 base removed from V and 0 bases from J, the gap between germline ends came to 7 bases. CDR3: CATSDFSGSTDTQYF. For the CDR3, the DNA is TGTGCCACCAGTGATTTTTCAGGGAGCACAGATACGCAGTATTTT.

The genes are TRBV5-5 and TRBJ1-5; no clear D. The length of the CDR3 is 15 residues. The germline V gene has CDR1 SGHKS and CDR2 YYEKEE (reference sequence). V dropped 5 bases and J dropped 0 bases, with 12 bases sitting between them. The CDR3 sequence is CASSYDTFSNQPQHF. The CDR3 region has the DNA TGTGCCAGCAGTTACGACACCTTTAGCAATCAGCCCCAGCATTTT. The variable domain in full, completed from reference TRBV5-5 and TRBJ1-5, reads DAGVTQSPTHLIKTRGQQVTLRCSPISGHKSVSWYQQVLGQGPQFIFQYYEKEERGRGNFPDRFSARQFPNYSSELNVNALLLGDSALYLCASSYDTFSNQPQHFGDGTRLSIL.

This rearrangement joins TRBV24-1 to TRBJ1-2, with 9 positions matching TRBD1. The V segment lost 4 bases and the J segment 14 bases; nucleotides outside the gene matches: 10. This CDR3 contains 13 residues. Per germline, CDR1 KGHDR and CDR2 SFDVKD. CDR3 residues: CATSDHMGQGETF. The CDR3 bases are TGTGCCACCAGTGACCATATGGGACAGGGAGAAACCTTC.

J is TRBJ2-7 and V is TRBV4-2; D ambiguous. Trimming shortened V by 4 bases and J by 0 bases, and 13 bases separated the two germline ends. Germline CDR1 is LGHNA and CDR2 is YNFKEQ. The CDR3 covers 15 residues. CDR3 coding DNA: TGTGCCAGCAGCCGAGAAGACGGTAGCTCCTACGAGCAGTACTTC. Translated, it gives CASSREDGSSYEQYF.

The genes are TRBV19 and TRBJ1-1; 7 nucleotides line up with TRBD1. The CDR3 extends over 14 amino acids. J was trimmed by 5 bases and V by 7 bases; bases with no gene match: 10. Germline V gives CDR1 LNHDA, CDR2 SQIVND (reference sequence). The CDR3 DNA sequence: TGTGCCAGTAAGAGACCGGGACAGCTGACTGAAGCTTTCTTT. Translating gives CASKRPGQLTEAFF.

V is TRBV5-1 and J is TRBJ2-7, with 8 positions matching TRBD1. This CDR3 is built from 13 residues. With 1 base clipped from V and 3 bases from J, the junction kept 0 bases outside the gene matches. Germline V gene sequence: CDR1 SGHRS, CDR2 YFSETQ. CDR3 nucleotide sequence: TGCGCCAGCAGCTTGACAGGGGGCTACGAGCAGTACTTC. Amino acids: CASSLTGGYEQYF.

The V call is TRBV12-3 or TRBV12-4, the J call TRBJ2-6; D unclear. The CDR3 runs 13 residues. V lost 3 bases, J lost 3 bases, and 3 bases lay in between. The CDR3 here is CASSFFGANVLTF. The CDR3 region has the DNA TGTGCCAGCAGTTTCTTTGGGGCCAACGTCCTGACTTTC.